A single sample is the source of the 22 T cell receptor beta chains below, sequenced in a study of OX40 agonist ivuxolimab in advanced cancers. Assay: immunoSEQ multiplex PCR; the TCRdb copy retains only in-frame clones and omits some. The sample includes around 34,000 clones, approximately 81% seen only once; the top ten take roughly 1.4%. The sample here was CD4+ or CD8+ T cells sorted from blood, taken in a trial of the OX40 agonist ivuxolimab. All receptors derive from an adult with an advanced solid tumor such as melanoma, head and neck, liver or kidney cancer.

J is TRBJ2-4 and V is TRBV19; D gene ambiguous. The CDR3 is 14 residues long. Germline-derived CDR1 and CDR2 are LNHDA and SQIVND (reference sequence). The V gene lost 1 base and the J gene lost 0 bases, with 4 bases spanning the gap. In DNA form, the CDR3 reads TGTGCCAGTAGTATAGCCATAGCCAAAAACATTCAGTACTTC. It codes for CASSIAIAKNIQYF.

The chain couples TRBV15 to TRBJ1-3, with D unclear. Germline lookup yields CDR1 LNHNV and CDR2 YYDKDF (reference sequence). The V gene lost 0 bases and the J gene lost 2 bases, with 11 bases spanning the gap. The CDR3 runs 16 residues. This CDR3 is CATSRDLGRAGNTIYF. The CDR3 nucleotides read TGTGCCACCAGCAGAGATTTGGGTAGGGCTGGAAACACCATATATTTT.

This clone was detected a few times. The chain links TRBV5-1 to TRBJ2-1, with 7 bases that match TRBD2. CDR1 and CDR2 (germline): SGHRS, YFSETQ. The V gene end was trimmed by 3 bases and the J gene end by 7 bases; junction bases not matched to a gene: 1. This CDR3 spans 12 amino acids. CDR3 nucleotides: TGCGCCAGCAGCTGGGGGGGTAATGAGCAGTTCTTC. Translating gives CASSWGGNEQFF.

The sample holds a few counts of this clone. The CDR3 protein is CASSPSRGAPNTGELFF. CDR3 DNA: TGTGCCAGCTCACCAAGTCGGGGGGCGCCGAACACCGGGGAGCTGTTTTTT. This sequence joins TRBV18 and TRBJ2-2; possibly TRBD2 for D (7 bases). This CDR3 comprises 17 residues. Germline values: CDR1 KGHSH, CDR2 LQKENI. V was cut by 2 bases and J by 0 bases, with 13 bases left in between.

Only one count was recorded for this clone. CDR3 nucleotides: TGTGCCAGCAGCTTCATTCTAGCGGGAGTGCTTGATGGGGGGAAAGAGACCCAGTACTTC. This codes for CASSFILAGVLDGGKETQYF. The V and J genes are TRBV7-6 and TRBJ2-5; the match to TRBD2 covers 10 bases. From germline, CDR1 is SGHVS and CDR2 FNYEAQ. With 3 bases clipped from V and 3 bases from J, the junction kept 19 bases outside the gene matches. The CDR3 runs to 20 residues. Full variable domain (outside the CDR3, taken from reference TRBV7-6 and TRBJ2-5): GAGVSQSPRYKVTKRGQDVALRCDPISGHVSLYWYRQALGQGPEFLTYFNYEAQQDKSGLPNDRFSAERPEGSISTLTIQRTEQRDSAMYRCASSFILAGVLDGGKETQYFGPGTRLLVL.

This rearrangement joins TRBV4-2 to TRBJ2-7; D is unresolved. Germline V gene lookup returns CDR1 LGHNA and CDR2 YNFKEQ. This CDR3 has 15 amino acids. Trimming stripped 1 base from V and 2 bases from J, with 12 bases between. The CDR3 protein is CASSQVALEPYEQYF. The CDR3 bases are TGTGCCAGCAGCCAAGTAGCTTTAGAACCCTACGAGCAGTACTTC.

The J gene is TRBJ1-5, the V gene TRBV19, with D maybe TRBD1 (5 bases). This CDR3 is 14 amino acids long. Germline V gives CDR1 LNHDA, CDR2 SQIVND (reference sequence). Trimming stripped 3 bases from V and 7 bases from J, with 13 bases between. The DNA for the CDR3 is TGTGCCAGTAGTATCACAGGCTCTGGACAGCCCCAGCATTTT. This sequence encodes CASSITGSGQPQHF.

The CDR3 loop reads CASSLASRGLEETQYF. CDR3 nucleotides: TGCGCCAGCAGCTTGGCTTCCAGGGGGCTGGAAGAGACCCAGTACTTC. The V call is TRBV5-1, the J call TRBJ2-5; 8 bases align to TRBD1. The V segment lost 0 bases and the J segment 3 bases; nucleotides outside the gene matches: 7. There are 16 residues in the CDR3. Germline V gives CDR1 SGHRS, CDR2 YFSETQ.

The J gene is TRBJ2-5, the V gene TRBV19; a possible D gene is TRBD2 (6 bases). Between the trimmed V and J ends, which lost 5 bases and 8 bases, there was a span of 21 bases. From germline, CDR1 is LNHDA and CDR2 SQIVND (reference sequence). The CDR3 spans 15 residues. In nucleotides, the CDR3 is TGTGCCAGTAGTCCCCCCAGGGCGGGGAGATTCACCCAGTACTTC. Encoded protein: CASSPPRAGRFTQYF.

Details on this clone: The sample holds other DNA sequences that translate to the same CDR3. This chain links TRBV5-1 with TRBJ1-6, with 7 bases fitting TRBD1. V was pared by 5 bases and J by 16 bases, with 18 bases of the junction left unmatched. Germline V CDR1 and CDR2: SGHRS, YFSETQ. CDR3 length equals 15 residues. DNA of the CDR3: TGCGCCAGCAGTTTGACAGGGCAACCTACTCCCCAACTCCACTTT. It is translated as CASSLTGQPTPQLHF.

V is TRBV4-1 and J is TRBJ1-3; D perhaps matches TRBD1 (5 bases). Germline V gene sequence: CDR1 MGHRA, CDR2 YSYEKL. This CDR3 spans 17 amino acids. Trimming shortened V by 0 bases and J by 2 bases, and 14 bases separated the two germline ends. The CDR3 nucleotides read TGCGCCAGCAGCCAAGAACTAACAGCAGGGACTGGAAACACCATATATTTT. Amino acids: CASSQELTAGTGNTIYF.

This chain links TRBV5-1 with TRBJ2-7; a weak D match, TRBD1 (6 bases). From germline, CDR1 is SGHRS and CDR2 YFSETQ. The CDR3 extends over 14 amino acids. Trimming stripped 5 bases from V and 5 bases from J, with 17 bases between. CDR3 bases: TGCGCCAGCAGTAAAAAACAGGGCAGCAACGAGCAGTACTTC. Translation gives CASSKKQGSNEQYF.

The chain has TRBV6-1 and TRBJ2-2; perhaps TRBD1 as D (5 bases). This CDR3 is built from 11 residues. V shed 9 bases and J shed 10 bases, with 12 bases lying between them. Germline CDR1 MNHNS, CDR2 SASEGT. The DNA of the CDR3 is TGTGCCAGTAGCAGGGATGAGGAGCTGTTTTTT. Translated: CASSRDEELFF.

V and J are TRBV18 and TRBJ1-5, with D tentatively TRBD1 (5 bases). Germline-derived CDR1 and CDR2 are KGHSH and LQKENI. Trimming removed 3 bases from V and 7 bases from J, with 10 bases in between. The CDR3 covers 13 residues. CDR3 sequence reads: CASSPGGRQPQHF. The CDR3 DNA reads TGTGCCAGCTCACCCGGGGGGAGGCAGCCCCAGCATTTT. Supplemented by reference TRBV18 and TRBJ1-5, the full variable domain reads NAGVMQNPRHLVRRRGQEARLRCSPMKGHSHVYWYRQLPEEGLKFMVYLQKENIIDESGMPKERFSAEFPKEGPSILRIQQVVRGDSAAYFCASSPGGRQPQHFGDGTRLSIL.

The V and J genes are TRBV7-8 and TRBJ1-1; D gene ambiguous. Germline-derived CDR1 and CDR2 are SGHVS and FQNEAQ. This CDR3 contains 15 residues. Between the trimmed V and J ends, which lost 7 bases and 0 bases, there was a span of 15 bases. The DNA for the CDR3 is TGTGCCAGCAACAGCCGTCGTCTCATGAACACTGAAGCTTTCTTT. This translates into CASNSRRLMNTEAFF.

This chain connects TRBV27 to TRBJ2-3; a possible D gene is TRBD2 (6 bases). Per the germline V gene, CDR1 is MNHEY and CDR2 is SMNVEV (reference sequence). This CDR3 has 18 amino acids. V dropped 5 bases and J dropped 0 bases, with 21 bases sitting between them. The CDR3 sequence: CASSPESVLAVSTDTQYF. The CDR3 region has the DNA TGTGCCAGCAGTCCCGAAAGTGTGTTAGCGGTTAGCACAGATACGCAGTATTTT.

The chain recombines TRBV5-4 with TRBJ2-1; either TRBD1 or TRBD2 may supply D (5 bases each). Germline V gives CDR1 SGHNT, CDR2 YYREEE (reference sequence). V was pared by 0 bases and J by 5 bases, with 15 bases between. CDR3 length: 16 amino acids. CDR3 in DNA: TGTGCCAGCAGCTTGGCACCCGGGACGCCGAACAATGAGCAGTTCTTC. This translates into CASSLAPGTPNNEQFF.

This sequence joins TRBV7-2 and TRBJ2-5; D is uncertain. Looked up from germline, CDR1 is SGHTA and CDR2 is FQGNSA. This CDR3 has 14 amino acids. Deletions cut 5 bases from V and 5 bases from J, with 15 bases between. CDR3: CASSPRRDGETQYF. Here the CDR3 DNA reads TGTGCCAGCAGCCCCCGTAGAGACGGGGAGACCCAGTACTTC.

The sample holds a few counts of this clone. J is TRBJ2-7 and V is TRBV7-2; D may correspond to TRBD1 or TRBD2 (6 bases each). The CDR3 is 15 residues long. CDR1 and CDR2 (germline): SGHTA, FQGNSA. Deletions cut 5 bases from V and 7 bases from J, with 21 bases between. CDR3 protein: CASSRGSGAKGEQYF. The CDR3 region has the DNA TGTGCCAGCAGCCGGGGGTCGGGGGCGAAGGGGGAGCAGTACTTC.

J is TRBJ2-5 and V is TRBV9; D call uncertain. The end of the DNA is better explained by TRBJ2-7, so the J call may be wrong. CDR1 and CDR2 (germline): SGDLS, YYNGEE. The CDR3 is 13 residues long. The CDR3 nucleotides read TGTGCCAGCAGCGTAGCTCCAGAGAACGAGCAGTACTTC. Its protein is CASSVAPENEQYF.

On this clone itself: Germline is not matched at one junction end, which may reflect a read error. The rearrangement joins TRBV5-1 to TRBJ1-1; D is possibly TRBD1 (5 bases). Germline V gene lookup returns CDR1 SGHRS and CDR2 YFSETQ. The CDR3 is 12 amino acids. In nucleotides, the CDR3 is TGTGCCAGCACCCTAGGGGCAACTGAAGCTTTCTTT. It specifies CASTLGATEAFF.

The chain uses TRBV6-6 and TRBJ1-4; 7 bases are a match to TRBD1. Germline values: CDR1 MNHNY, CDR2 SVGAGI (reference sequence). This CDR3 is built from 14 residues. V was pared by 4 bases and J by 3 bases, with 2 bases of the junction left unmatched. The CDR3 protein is CASSWGQPNEKLFF. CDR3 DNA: TGTGCCAGCAGTTGGGGACAGCCTAATGAAAAACTGTTTTTT.